What follows is one T cell receptor (beta chain) and its context. The antigen is unknown. Documented time point: 2015-2016 season, pre-vaccination. Blood volume per time point ranged from about 40 to 100 mL. This sample stems from a study of follicular helper T cells after annual influenza vaccination. General study points: Yearly vaccinations repeatedly recalled conserved clonotypes in ICOS+CD38+ cTfh. Just roughly 9-22% of cells analyzed had recovered productive TCRB sequences.

CDR1 and CDR2 (germline): SGHDT, YYEEEE. The length of the CDR3 is 16 residues. V dropped 3 bases and J dropped 3; count of bases not matched to a gene: 5. Sequencing used immunoSEQ multiplex PCR; TCRdb keeps in-frame clones, though not all of them. The data show 9,500 to 13,000 clones, with over 75% seen just once and approximately 3.3% held by the top ten. This receptor was taken from an adult who received the influenza vaccine. The chain links TRBV5-6 to TRBJ2-7; 14 nucleotides line up with TRBD2. The sample consisted of CXCR5+ CD38- circulating T follicular helper cells from blood, taken on the day of influenza vaccination. Subset reported: circulating Tfh, non-naive CD4+CXCR5+PD-1+ (ICOS+CD38+ or ICOS-CD38-). CDR3 sequence: CASSWRGLAGVYEQYF. The CDR3 coding sequence is TGTGCCAGCAGCTGGAGGGGACTAGCGGGGGTCTACGAGCAGTACTTC.